The 6 T cell receptor beta chains reported below all come from one sample, sequenced in a study of shared clonotypes between healthy human individuals. It was CD45RO-negative cells, positively selected for CCR7, that made up naive CD8 cells, with terminally differentiated effector memory CD45RA+ cells excluded. Profiled with immunoSEQ multiplex PCR; TCRdb holds only in-frame clones, not every one. The sample has about 1,800,000 clones; roughly 94% are singletons. The sequenced material came from naive CD8+ T cells sorted from blood. The receptors derive from a man aged 18 to 29 in good health.

The chain is built from TRBV13 and TRBJ1-2, with a weak D call TRBD1 (5 bases). The germline gives CDR1 PRHDT, CDR2 FYEKMQ (reference sequence). With 2 bases removed from V and 8 bases from J, the gap between germline ends came to 18 bases. This CDR3 comprises 15 residues. The CDR3 here is CASSLKLSGQGGYTF. CDR3 DNA: TGTGCCAGCAGCTTAAAGTTATCGGGCCAGGGCGGCTACACCTTC. Full variable domain (remainder filled in from reference TRBV13 and TRBJ1-2): AAGVIQSPRHLIKEKRETATLKCYPIPRHDTVYWYQQGPGQDPQFLISFYEKMQSDKGSIPDRFSAQQFSDYHSELNMSSLELGDSALYFCASSLKLSGQGGYTFGSGTRLTVV.

This CDR3 is CASSLAKGGCYAQHF. Written as DNA, the CDR3 is TGCGCCAGCAGCTTGGCCAAGGGAGGTTGCTACGCCCAGCATTTT. The chain has TRBV5-1 and TRBJ1-5; no firm D call. The CDR3 totals 15 residues. Germline CDR1 reads SGHRS; CDR2 reads YFSETQ. V shed 0 bases and J shed 11 bases, with 18 bases lying between them. Looking up the rest from reference TRBV5-1 and TRBJ1-5 gives the full variable domain: KAGVTQTPRYLIKTRGQQVTLSCSPISGHRSVSWYQQTPGQGLQFLFEYFSETQRNKGNFPGRFSGRQFSNSRSEMNVSTLELGDSALYLCASSLAKGGCYAQHFGDGTRLSIL.

For this clone: In the same sample, other DNA sequences code for this CDR3. The V and J genes are TRBV5-4 and TRBJ2-7, with D uncertain. Germline V gene sequence: CDR1 SGHNT, CDR2 YYREEE (reference sequence). This CDR3 is built from 14 residues. V lost 2 bases, J lost 0 bases, and 9 bases lay in between. For the CDR3, the DNA is TGTGCCAGCAGCTTTGACTTGAGCTCCTACGAGCAGTACTTC. This gives the protein CASSFDLSSYEQYF.

The chain is built from TRBV30 and TRBJ1-5; tentative D call: TRBD1 (5 bases). V shed 5 bases and J shed 2 bases, with 16 bases lying between them. Germline V gives CDR1 GTSNPN, CDR2 SVGIG (reference sequence). The CDR3 covers 15 residues. This CDR3 reads CAWQVEGLRNQPQHF. CDR3 DNA: TGTGCCTGGCAAGTCGAGGGACTCCGCAATCAGCCCCAGCATTTT.

In this sample, this clone turned up once. V usage is TRBV27 and J usage is TRBJ2-3; D might be TRBD1 (6 bases). The CDR3 is 17 residues long. V lost 3 bases to trimming and J lost 3 bases, with 19 bases between them. Germline-derived CDR1 and CDR2 are MNHEY and SMNVEV (reference sequence). CDR3: CASSFLSRGTRTDTQYF. In nucleotides, the CDR3 is TGTGCCAGCAGTTTCCTCTCCAGGGGCACTCGGACAGATACGCAGTATTTT.

The chain combines TRBV4-1 with TRBJ1-2, with D unresolved. This CDR3 is built from 14 residues. CDR1 is MGHRA, CDR2 YSYEKL, per germline. Trimming pared 4 bases from V and 7 bases from J, leaving 16 bases between. In DNA, the CDR3 is TGCGCCAGCAGCCCTGGGCCTAACAGTGCTGGCTACACCTTC. Protein: CASSPGPNSAGYTF.